The 6 T cell receptor beta chains presented below share a single source sample, sequenced in a study of blood T cell repertoires in COVID-19. Produced via immunoSEQ multiplex PCR; TCRdb's table is partial and in-frame only. In the table there are around 180,000 clones, approximately 89% of which are singletons. Sequenced material: peripheral blood. These receptors were taken from a man in his forties with active or convalescent COVID-19.

The V gene is TRBV7-9, the J gene TRBJ2-5; TRBD2 aligns across 7 bases. Germline lookup yields CDR1 SEHNR and CDR2 FQNEAQ (reference sequence). With V trimmed by 2 bases and J by 0 bases, 6 bases remained unmatched. The CDR3 totals 16 residues. The DNA for the CDR3 is TGTGCCAGCAGCTTATGGGGGGGAGATTACCAAGAGACCCAGTACTTC. This sequence encodes CASSLWGGDYQETQYF.

The J gene is TRBJ2-3, the V gene TRBV24-1; 11 bases are shared with TRBD2. The CDR3 consists of 15 residues. Germline CDR1 and CDR2: KGHDR and SFDVKD. Trimming took 9 bases from V and 4 from J; bases not matched to a gene: 8. The CDR3 nucleotides are TGTGCCACCGGCCGACCGGGACTAGCGGCAGATACGCAGTATTTT. This translates into CATGRPGLAADTQYF.

V gene TRBV19 combines with J gene TRBJ1-1; D gene ambiguous. This CDR3 spans 15 amino acids. Germline V gives CDR1 LNHDA, CDR2 SQIVND (reference sequence). V was cut by 2 bases and J by 3 bases, with 13 bases left in between. DNA for the CDR3: TGTGCCAGTAGTATAAAAGCGGGCAGCCACACTGAAGCTTTCTTT. This gives the protein CASSIKAGSHTEAFF.

The genes are TRBV15 and TRBJ2-7; D remains ambiguous. The CDR3 has 11 residues. Germline-derived CDR1 and CDR2 are LNHNV and YYDKDF (reference sequence). V lost 1 base and J lost 13, with 11 bases in between. CDR3 sequence: CATSRVVRAYF. CDR3 coding DNA: TGTGCCACCAGCAGAGTGGTTCGAGCATACTTC.

This clone has more than one count but fewer than ten. V and J are TRBV5-5 and TRBJ1-5; weak D call: TRBD1 (5 bases). There are 15 residues in the CDR3. Trimming removed 0 bases from V and 5 bases from J, with 12 bases in between. The V gene's germline CDR1 is SGHKS and CDR2 YYEKEE (reference sequence). CDR3 residues: CASSLVGRVDQPQHF. As DNA, the CDR3 is TGTGCCAGCAGCTTGGTTGGCAGGGTTGATCAGCCCCAGCATTTT. The full variable domain, rest sourced from reference TRBV5-5 and TRBJ1-5, is DAGVTQSPTHLIKTRGQQVTLRCSPISGHKSVSWYQQVLGQGPQFIFQYYEKEERGRGNFPDRFSARQFPNYSSELNVNALLLGDSALYLCASSLVGRVDQPQHFGDGTRLSIL.

This chain links TRBV18 with TRBJ1-2, with 7 nucleotides matching TRBD1. V dropped 2 bases and J dropped 7; count of bases not matched to a gene: 4. The CDR3 sequence is 13 residues long. The V gene's germline CDR1 is KGHSH and CDR2 LQKENI. The CDR3 coding sequence is TGTGCCAGCTCACCAGACAGGGTGAGTGGCTACACCTTC. Amino acid sequence: CASSPDRVSGYTF.